This T cell receptor (beta chain) was obtained from a study of Ad26.COV2.S vaccination and SARS-CoV-2 variants. CDR1 SGHDN and CDR2 FVKESK come from the germline V gene. V lost 2 bases and J lost 4, with 20 bases in between. The CDR3 contains 17 residues. Clones were read by immunoSEQ multiplex PCR, and TCRdb kept only the in-frame ones, dropping some. Counted here are 250,000 or so clones, roughly 89% occurring once; the ten biggest clones make up under 3%. Specified treatment: approximately 18 received Ad26.COV2.S at low or high dose, single or two shots; 5 received placebo; per-sample allocation not given. Sample collection was performed on day 63 after the first vaccine or placebo injection.

The source is a person between 18 and 65 years old who received the Ad26.COV2.S COVID-19 vaccine or a placebo. Sequencing used peripheral blood, obtained in a trial of Ad26.COV2.S vaccine versus placebo. V gene TRBV14 combines with J gene TRBJ2-5; TRBD2 might be the D (5 bases). CDR3 amino acids: CASSQHPLDVIGETQYF. The CDR3 DNA reads TGTGCCAGCAGCCAACACCCACTAGACGTTATAGGAGAGACCCAGTACTTC.